This T cell receptor (beta chain) was sequenced for a study of T cells in Graves' hyperthyroidism and ophthalmopathy. At the level of the study: Peripheral blood samples were taken at initial diagnosis, prior to any treatment.

Patients having uncontrolled infection, another autoimmune disease, pregnancy or lactation were not included. Clinicians diagnosed patients from clinical symptoms, serum thyroxine and TRAb, thyroid ultrasound and orbital computed tomography. Amplification of TCR beta CDR3 regions used RNA as the template. HTBI primers were the set used in a first-round RT-PCR of the TCR CDR3. One entry per CDR3 protein results from TCRdb running MiXCR on the multiplex PCR reads. The sample contains approximately 380,000 distinct CDR3 sequences, approximately 20% of which appear only once. This clonotype has at least ten counts. The CDR3 is made up of 16 amino acids. The V end was cut by 2 bases, the J end by 0 bases, with 8 bases between. CDR1 and CDR2 from the germline V gene are MNHEY and SVGAGI.

The sequence came from a woman aged 18-29 years with Graves' hyperthyroidism. The sample consisted of blood. The rearrangement joins TRBV6-5 to TRBJ2-6; D not certain. The CDR3 reads CASSYGYGSGANVLTF. CDR3 nucleotides: TGTGCCAGCAGTTACGGGTATGGCTCTGGGGCCAACGTCCTGACTTTC.